This T cell receptor beta chain was sequenced during a study of control samples from healthy donors and cancer patients. The germline V gene has CDR1 LGHDT and CDR2 YNNKEL (reference sequence). V lost 1 base to trimming and J lost 2 bases; unmatched junction nucleotides: 7. The CDR3 runs to 16 residues. Sequencing used immunoSEQ multiplex PCR; TCRdb keeps in-frame clones, though not all of them. The repertoire has about 19,000 clones, roughly 80% of them found once; the top ten carry about 31%. This clone was observed a single time. The receptor was derived from a woman aged 70-85 years with lung cancer. The chain carries TRBV3-1 (or the pseudogene TRBV3-2) and TRBJ2-7; 8 positions agree with TRBD2. The sample was PBMCs. CDR3 DNA: TGTGCCAGCAGCCAAGCGAAGGGGCGGGGGGCCTACGAGCAGTACTTC. This translates into CASSQAKGRGAYEQYF.